This paragraph reports one T cell receptor beta chain. This record belongs to a study of T cell responses to AZD1222 COVID-19 vaccine. The assay was immunoSEQ multiplex PCR, and TCRdb's table has in-frame clones only and misses some. This table has around 100,000 clones, around 89% appearing once. The germline gives CDR1 DFQATT, CDR2 SNEGSKA (reference sequence). The CDR3 spans 11 residues. The V end was cut by 5 bases, the J end by 11 bases, with 15 bases between. The chain combines TRBV20-1 with TRBJ1-2; possible D gene TRBD1, 5 bases. The sample consisted of peripheral blood, taken on day 0 of AZD1222 vaccination. The source is an adult in good health. The DNA of the CDR3 is TGCAGTGCTCAACCGGACACAAAATACACCTTC. It translates to CSAQPDTKYTF.